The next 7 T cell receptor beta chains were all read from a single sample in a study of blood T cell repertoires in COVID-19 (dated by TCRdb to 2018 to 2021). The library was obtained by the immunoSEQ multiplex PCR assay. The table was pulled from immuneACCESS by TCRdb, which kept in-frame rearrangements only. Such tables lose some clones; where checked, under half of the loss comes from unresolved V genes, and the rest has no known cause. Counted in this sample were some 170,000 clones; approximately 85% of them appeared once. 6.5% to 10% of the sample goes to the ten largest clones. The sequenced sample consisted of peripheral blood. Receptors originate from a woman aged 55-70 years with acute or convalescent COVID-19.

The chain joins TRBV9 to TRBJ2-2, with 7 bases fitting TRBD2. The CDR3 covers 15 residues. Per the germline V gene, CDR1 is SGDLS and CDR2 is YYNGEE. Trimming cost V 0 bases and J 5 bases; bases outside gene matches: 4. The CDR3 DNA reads TGTGCCAGCAGCGTAGCTGGGGGAGGGACCGGGGAGCTGTTTTTT. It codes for CASSVAGGGTGELFF.

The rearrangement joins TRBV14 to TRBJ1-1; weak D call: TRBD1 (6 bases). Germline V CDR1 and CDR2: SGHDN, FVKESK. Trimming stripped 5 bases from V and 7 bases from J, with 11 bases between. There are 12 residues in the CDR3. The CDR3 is CASSFGQSEAFF. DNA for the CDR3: TGTGCCAGCAGCTTCGGACAGAGTGAAGCTTTCTTT.

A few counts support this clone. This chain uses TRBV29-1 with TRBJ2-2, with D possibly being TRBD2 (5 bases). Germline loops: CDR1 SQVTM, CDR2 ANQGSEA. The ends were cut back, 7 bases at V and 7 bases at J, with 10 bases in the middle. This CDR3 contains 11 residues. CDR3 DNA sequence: TGCAGCGGGAGGTTGGACGGGGAGCTGTTTTTT. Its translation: CSGRLDGELFF.

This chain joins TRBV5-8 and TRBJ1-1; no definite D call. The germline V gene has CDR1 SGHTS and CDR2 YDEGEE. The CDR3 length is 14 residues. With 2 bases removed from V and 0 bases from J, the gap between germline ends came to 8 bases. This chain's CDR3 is CASSFGPLNTEAFF. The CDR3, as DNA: TGTGCCAGCAGCTTTGGGCCGCTGAACACTGAAGCTTTCTTT.

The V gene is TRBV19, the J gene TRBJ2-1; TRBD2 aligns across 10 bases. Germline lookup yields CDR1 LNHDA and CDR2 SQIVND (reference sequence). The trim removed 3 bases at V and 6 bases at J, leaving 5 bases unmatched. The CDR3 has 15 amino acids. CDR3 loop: CASSMIRTSGNEQFF. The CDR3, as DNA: TGTGCCAGTAGTATGATACGGACTAGCGGCAATGAGCAGTTCTTC. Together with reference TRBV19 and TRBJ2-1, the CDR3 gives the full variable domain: DGGITQSPKYLFRKEGQNVTLSCEQNLNHDAMYWYRQDPGQGLRLIYYSQIVNDFQKGDIAEGYSVSREKKESFPLTVTSAQKNPTAFYLCASSMIRTSGNEQFFGPGTRLTVL.

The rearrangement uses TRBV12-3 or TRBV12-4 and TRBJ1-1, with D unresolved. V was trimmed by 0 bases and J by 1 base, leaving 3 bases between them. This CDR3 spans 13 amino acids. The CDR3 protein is CASSLARNTEAFF. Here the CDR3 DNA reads TGTGCCAGCAGTTTAGCCAGGAACACTGAAGCTTTCTTT.

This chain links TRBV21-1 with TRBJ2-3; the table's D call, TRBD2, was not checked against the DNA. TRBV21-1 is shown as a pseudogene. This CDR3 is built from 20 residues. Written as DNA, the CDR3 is TGTGCCAGCAGCAAAGGAGGGGGACTAGCGGGAGGGCGCGACACAGATACGCAGTATTTT. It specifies CASSKGGGLAGGRDTDTQYF.